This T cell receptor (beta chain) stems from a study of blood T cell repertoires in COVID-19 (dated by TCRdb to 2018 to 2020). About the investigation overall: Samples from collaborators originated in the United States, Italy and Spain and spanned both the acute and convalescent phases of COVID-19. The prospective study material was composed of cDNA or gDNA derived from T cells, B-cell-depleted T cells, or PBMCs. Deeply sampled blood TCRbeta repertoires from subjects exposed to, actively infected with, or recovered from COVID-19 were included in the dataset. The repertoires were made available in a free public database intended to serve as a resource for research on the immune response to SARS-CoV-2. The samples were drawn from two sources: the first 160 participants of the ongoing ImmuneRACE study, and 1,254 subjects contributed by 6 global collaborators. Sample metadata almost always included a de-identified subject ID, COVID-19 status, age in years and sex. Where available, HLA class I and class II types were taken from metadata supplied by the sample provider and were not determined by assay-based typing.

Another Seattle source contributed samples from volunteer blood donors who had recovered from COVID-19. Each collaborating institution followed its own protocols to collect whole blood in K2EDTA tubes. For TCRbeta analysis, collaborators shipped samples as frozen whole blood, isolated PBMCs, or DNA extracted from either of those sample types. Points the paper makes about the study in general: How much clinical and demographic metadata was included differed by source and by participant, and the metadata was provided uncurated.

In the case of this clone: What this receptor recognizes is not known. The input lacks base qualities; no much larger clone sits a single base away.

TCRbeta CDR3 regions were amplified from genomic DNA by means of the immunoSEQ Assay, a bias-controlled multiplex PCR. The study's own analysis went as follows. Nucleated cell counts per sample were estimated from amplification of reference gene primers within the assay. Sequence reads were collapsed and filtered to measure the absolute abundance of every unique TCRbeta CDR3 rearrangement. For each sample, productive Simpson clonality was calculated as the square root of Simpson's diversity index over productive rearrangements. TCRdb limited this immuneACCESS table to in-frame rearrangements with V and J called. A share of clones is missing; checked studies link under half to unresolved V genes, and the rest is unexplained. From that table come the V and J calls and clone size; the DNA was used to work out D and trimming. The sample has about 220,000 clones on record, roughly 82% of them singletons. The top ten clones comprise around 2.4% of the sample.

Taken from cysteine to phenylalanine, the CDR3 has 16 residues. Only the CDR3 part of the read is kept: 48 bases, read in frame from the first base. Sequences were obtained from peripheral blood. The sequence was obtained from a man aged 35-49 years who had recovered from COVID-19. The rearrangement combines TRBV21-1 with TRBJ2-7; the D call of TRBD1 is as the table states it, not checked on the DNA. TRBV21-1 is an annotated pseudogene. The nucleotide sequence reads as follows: TGTGCCAGCAGCAAACGACAGTCAAGGAGCTCCTACGAGCAGTACTTC. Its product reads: CASSKRQSRSSYEQYF.